This T cell receptor (beta chain) emerged from a study of tumor-infiltrating lymphocytes in oesophageal squamous cell carcinoma. TCRdb re-analysed the PCR reads in MiXCR, keeping a single row per CDR3 protein. This sample has about 14,000 distinct CDR3 sequences, with 45% to 60% found just once. CDR1 is SGHVS, CDR2 FNYEAQ, per germline. The CDR3 is 14 amino acids. The sequencing input was blood. The clonotype was recovered from a female donor with esophageal squamous cell carcinoma. V gene TRBV7-6 combines with J gene TRBJ2-4; 10 bases are shared with TRBD1. The J call may be faulty, since TRBJ2-7 better matches the DNA end. CDR3 protein: CASSARQGAYEQYF. CDR3 nucleotide sequence: TGTGCCAGCTCGGCTCGACAGGGGGCTTACGAGCAGTACTTC.